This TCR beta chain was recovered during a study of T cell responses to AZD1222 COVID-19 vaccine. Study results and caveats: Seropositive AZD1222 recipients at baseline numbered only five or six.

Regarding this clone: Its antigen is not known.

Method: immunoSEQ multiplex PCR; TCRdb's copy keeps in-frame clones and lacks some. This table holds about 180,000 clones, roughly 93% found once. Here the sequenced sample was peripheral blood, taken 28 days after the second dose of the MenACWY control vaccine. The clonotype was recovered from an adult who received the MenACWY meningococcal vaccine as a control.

CDR3 protein: CASSLEGLNYGYTF. In nucleotides, the CDR3 is TGTGCCAGTAGCCTAGAGGGGCTAAACTATGGCTACACCTTC. The chain carries TRBV19 and TRBJ1-2; D is perhaps TRBD1 (5 bases). Germline lookup yields CDR1 LNHDA and CDR2 SQIVND (reference sequence). V lost 6 bases and J lost 2, with 13 bases in between. CDR3 length: 14 residues.